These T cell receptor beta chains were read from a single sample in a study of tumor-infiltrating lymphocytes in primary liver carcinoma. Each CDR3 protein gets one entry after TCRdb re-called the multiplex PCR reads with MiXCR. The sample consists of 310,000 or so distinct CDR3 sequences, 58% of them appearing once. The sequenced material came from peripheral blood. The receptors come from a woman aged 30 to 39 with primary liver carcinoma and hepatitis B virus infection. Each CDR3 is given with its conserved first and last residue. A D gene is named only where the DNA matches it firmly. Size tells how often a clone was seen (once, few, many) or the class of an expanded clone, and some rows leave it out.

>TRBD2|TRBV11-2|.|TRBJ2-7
TGTGCCAGCAGCCGCCGGACTAGCGGAATCAACGAGCAGTACTTC
CASSRRTSGINEQYF
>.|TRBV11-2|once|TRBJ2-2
TGTGCCTGCCAACGGGACACCGGGGAGCTGTTTTTT
CACQRDTGELFF
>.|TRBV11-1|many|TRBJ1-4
TGTGCCAGCAGGCAACCGGGTGGCCGGTCTCAGGAAAAACTGTTTTTT
CASRQPGGRSQEKLFF
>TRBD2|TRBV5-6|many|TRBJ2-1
TGTGCCAGCAGCCCGGGACTAGGAGAGCAGTTCTTC
CASSPGLGEQFF
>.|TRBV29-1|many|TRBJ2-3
TGCAGCGTCGGGCCACGCACAGATACGCAGTATTTT
CSVGPRTDTQYF
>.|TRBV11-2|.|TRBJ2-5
TGTGCCAGCAGCTTAGGGTCCAGGACTGAGACCCAGTACTTC
CASSLGSRTETQYF
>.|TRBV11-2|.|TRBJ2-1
TGTGCCAGCAGTCATGTCGGGACACCAAATGAGCAGTTCTTC
CASSHVGTPNEQFF
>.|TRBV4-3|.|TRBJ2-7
TGCGCCAGCAGCCATGTGTTTAACCCGCCGGCTTACGAGCAGTACTTC
CASSHVFNPPAYEQYF
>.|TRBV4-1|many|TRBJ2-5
TGCGCCAGCAGCCAAGTGCGGACCACACGGCAAGAGACCCAGTACTTC
CASSQVRTTRQETQYF
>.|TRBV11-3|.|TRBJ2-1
TGTGCCAGCAGCCCTCGTGGGGCCCCGGGCGATGAGCTGTTATTC
CASSPRGAPGDELLF
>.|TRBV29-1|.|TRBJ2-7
TGCGGCGTCAGTAGTCAGGCCAATGGAGAGCAGTACTTC
CGVSSQANGEQYF
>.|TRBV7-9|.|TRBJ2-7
TGTGCTAGCAGCTGGACAGCCTACGAGCAGTACTTC
CASSWTAYEQYF
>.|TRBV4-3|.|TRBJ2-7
TGCGCCAGCAGCCATCTGATGAGTTCCTACAAGCAGTACTTC
CASSHLMSSYKQYF
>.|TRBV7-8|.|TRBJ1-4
TGTGCCAGCAGCCTTTCCCGAAATGAAAAACTGTTTTTT
CASSLSRNEKLFF
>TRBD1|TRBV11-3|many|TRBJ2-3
TGTGCCAGCAGCTTAATCTGGGGACAGAGCACAGATACGCAGTATTTT
CASSLIWGQSTDTQYF
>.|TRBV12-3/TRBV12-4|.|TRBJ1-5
TGTGCCAGCGCGAAGAGCAATCAGCCCCAGCATTTT
CASAKSNQPQHF